This T cell receptor (beta chain) was recovered during a study of siplizumab effects on memory and regulatory T cells. A word on this clone: Its target is unknown.

The mixed lymphocyte reaction cells were held in coculture (37°C) for under seven days. Study-wide results and caveats: Mappable alloreactive CD4+ clones were on average 68.8% Treg-derived with siplizumab, about 29% in controls. Poor capture below about 10^-5 frequency left most alloreactive clones unmapped to unstimulated subsets.

Clones were read by immunoSEQ multiplex PCR, and TCRdb kept only the in-frame ones, dropping some. The sample shows roughly 13,000 clones, approximately 48% of them seen only once. Trimming took 5 bases from V and 4 from J, leaving 10 bases between them. CDR3 size: 12 residues. Germline CDR1 is SQVTM and CDR2 is ANQGSEA. What was sequenced was CFSE-low (dividing) CD4+ T cells sorted from an allogeneic mixed lymphocyte reaction. The sequence derives from a human donor in good health; the cells came from an allogeneic mixed lymphocyte reaction. The chain has TRBV29-1 and TRBJ2-3; D is ambiguous. The CDR3 sequence: CSVLQSSDTQYF. The CDR3 region has the DNA TGCAGCGTTCTTCAGAGTTCAGATACGCAGTATTTT.